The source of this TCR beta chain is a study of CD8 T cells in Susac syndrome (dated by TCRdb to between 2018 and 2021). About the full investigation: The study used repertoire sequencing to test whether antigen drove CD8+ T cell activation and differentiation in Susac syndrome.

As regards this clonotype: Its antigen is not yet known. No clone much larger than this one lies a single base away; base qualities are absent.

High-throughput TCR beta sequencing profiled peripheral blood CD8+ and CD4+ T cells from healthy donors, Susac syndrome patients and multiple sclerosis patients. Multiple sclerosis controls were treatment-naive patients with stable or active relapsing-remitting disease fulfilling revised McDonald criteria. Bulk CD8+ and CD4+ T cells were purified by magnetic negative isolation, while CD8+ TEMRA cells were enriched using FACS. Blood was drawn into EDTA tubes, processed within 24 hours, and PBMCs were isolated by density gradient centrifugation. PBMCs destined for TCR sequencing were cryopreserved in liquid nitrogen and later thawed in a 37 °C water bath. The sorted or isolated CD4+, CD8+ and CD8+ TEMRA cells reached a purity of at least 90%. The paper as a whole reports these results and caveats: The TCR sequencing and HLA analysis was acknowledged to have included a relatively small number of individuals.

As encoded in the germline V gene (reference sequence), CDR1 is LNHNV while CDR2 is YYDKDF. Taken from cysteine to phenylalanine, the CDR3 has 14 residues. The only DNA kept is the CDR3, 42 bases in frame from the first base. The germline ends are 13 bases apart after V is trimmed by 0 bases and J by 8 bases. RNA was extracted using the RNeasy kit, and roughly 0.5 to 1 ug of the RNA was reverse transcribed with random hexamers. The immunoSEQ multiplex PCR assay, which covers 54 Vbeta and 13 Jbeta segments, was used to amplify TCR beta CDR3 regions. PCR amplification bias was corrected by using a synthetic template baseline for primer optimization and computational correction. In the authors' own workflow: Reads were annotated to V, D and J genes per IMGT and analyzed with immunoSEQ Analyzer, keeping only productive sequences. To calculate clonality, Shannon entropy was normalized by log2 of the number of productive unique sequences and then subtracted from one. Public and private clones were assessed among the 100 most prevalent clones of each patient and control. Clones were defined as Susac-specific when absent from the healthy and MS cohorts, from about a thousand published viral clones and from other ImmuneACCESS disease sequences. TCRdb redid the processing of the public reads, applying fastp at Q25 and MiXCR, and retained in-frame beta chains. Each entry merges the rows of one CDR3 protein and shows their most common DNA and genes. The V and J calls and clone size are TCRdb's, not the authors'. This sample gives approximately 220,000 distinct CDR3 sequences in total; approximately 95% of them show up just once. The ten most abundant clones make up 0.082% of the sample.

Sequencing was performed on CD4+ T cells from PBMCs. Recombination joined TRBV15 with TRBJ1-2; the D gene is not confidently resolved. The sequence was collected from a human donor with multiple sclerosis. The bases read TGTGCCACCAGCAGAGAGCCGCCGGGAGGGGGCTACACCTTC. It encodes CATSREPPGGGYTF.